The 9 T cell receptor beta chains below were found in one sample sequenced in a study of chemoradiotherapy in HPV16-positive cancers. Measured with immunoSEQ multiplex PCR; TCRdb has only the in-frame clones, and not every one. The data show about 9,200 clones, 75% seen once. Material: tumor tissue, obtained from a patient who underwent chemoradiotherapy. Every receptor here comes from a human donor with HPV-associated anogenital cancer.

The gene calls are TRBV5-1 and TRBJ1-2, with TRBD1 as a possible D gene (6 bases). Trimming cost V 4 bases and J 1 base, with 14 bases left between them. In germline, CDR1 is SGHRS, CDR2 YFSETQ. This CDR3 is 15 amino acids long. The DNA for the CDR3 is TGCGCCAGCAGCCCGGGACATTTGATTAACTATGGCTACACCTTC. Translation gives CASSPGHLINYGYTF.

The genes are TRBV6-5 and TRBJ2-1; the match to TRBD1 covers 8 bases. The CDR3 loop spans 16 amino acids. Trimming at V came to 0 bases and at J to 9 bases, leaving 10 bases not matched to a gene. The germline V gene has CDR1 MNHEY and CDR2 SVGAGI. The DNA for the CDR3 is TGTGCCAGCAGTTACTCTGGCCAGGGGGCCGAGTTTGAGCAGTTCTTC. It yields the protein CASSYSGQGAEFEQFF.

This clone was picked up one time. The chain joins TRBV5-6 to TRBJ2-7; weak D call: TRBD2 (6 bases). V was trimmed by 2 bases and J by 4 bases, leaving 22 bases between them. Germline CDR1 reads SGHDT; CDR2 reads YYEEEE. This CDR3 contains 17 residues. The CDR3 here is CASSLLVYGRVAYEQYF. The CDR3 DNA reads TGTGCCAGCAGCTTACTAGTTTACGGGAGAGTTGCGTACGAGCAGTACTTC.

The genes are TRBV5-1 and TRBJ2-1; no clear D gene. This CDR3 spans 11 amino acids. Deletions cut 2 bases from V and 7 bases from J, with 4 bases between. Germline CDR1 SGHRS, CDR2 YFSETQ. CDR3 region: CASSFGNEQFF. The CDR3, as DNA: TGCGCCAGCAGCTTTGGGAATGAGCAGTTCTTC.

The chain uses TRBV2 and TRBJ1-2; tentatively, D is TRBD1 (5 bases). V was trimmed by 8 bases and J by 6 bases, leaving 19 bases between them. CDR3 size: 14 residues. Germline V gives CDR1 SNHLY, CDR2 FYNNEI. CDR3 coding DNA: TGTGCCAGCCTTCTGACGAGCAGGGTGAATGGCTACACCTTC. It yields the protein CASLLTSRVNGYTF.

The table lists this clone with a count of one. The chain couples TRBV13 to TRBJ2-3; D gene unclear. Germline V gives CDR1 PRHDT, CDR2 FYEKMQ (reference sequence). V lost 2 bases and J lost 0, with 18 bases in between. CDR3 length: 18 residues. The CDR3 here is CASSLYWLRRTSTDTQYF. As DNA, the CDR3 is TGTGCCAGCAGCTTATACTGGCTTCGACGTACTAGCACAGATACGCAGTATTTT.

This rearrangement joins TRBV5-4 to TRBJ2-3, with 12 bases identical to TRBD1. This CDR3 region has 15 residues. With V trimmed by 4 bases and J by 14 bases, 14 bases remained unmatched. The germline CDR1 and CDR2 sequences are SGHNT and YYREEE (reference sequence). CDR3 DNA sequence: TGTGCCAGCAGCACTGCAGGGACAGGGGGCACTCCGGGGTATTTT. Protein sequence: CASSTAGTGGTPGYF.

This clone showed up just a few times. V and J are TRBV4-1 and TRBJ1-1; D ambiguous. CDR3 length equals 15 residues. CDR1 MGHRA and CDR2 YSYEKL come from the germline V gene. The germline V and J ends were trimmed by 2 bases and 0 bases, with 10 bases remaining between them. CDR3 sequence (DNA): TGCGCCAGCAGCCAACCTAGTGGGATGAACACTGAAGCTTTCTTT. This gives the protein CASSQPSGMNTEAFF.

The rearrangement uses TRBV7-3 and TRBJ1-3; no clear D gene. CDR1 SGHTA and CDR2 FQGTGA come from the germline V gene. Trimming stripped 5 bases from V and 4 bases from J, with 9 bases between. CDR3 length: 13 amino acids. CDR3 protein: CASSIKGGNTIYF. As DNA, the CDR3 is TGTGCCAGCAGCATCAAAGGGGGAAACACCATATATTTT.